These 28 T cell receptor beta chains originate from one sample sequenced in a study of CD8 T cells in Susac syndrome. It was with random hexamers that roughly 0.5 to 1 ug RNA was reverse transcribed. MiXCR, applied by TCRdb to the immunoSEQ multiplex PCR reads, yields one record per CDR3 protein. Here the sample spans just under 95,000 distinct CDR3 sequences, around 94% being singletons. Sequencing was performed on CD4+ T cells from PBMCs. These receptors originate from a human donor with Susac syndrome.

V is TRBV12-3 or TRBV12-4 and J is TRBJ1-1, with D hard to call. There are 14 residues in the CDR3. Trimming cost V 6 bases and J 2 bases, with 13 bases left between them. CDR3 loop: CASSLGNSNTEAFF. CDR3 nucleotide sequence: TGTGCCAGCAGCCTGGGGAACTCAAACACTGAAGCTTTCTTT.

CDR3 bases: TGCAGTGCTAGAGATCAAGGGGGGAGCGGTACCCAGTACTTC. Residues: CSARDQGGSGTQYF. The V and J genes are TRBV20-1 and TRBJ2-5; D tentatively fits TRBD1 or TRBD2 (6 bases each). This CDR3 has 14 residues. V lost 0 bases and J 8 bases, leaving 16 bases between the germline ends. CDR1 and CDR2 (germline): DFQATT, SNEGSKA (reference sequence).

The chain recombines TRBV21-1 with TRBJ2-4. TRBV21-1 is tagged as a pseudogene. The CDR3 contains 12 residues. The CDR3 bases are TGTGCCAGCAGCAACGAGAAAAACATTCAGTACTTC. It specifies CASSNEKNIQYF.

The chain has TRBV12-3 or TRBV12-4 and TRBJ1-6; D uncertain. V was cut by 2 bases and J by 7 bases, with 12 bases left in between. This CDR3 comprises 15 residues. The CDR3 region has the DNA TGTGCCAGCAGTTTACACGGCCCTTGGAATTCACCCCTCCACTTT. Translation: CASSLHGPWNSPLHF.

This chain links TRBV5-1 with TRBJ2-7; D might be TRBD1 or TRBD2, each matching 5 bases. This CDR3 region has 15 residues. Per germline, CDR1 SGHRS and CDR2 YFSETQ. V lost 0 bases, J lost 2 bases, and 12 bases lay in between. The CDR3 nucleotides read TGCGCCAGCAGCTTGGGGGACGGAAAAACCTACGAGCAGTACTTC. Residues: CASSLGDGKTYEQYF.

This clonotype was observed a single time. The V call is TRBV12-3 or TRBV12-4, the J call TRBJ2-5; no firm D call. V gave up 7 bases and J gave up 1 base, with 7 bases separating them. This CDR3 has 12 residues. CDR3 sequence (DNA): TGTGCCAGCACCCGGACCCAAGAGACCCAGTACTTC. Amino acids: CASTRTQETQYF.

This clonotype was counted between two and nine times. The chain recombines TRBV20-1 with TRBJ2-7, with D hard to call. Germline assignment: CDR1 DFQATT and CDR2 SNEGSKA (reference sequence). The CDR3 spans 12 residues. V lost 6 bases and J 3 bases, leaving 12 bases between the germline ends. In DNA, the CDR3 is TGCAGTGCCACTCGGATCATCTACGAGCAGTACTTC. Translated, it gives CSATRIIYEQYF.

The CDR3 region has the DNA TGTGCCTTAAAAGCGGGGGTCGGAGATACGCAGTATTTT. It codes for CALKAGVGDTQYF. The rearrangement links TRBV30 to TRBJ2-3, with TRBD2 matching over 8 bases. Trimming at V came to 7 bases and at J to 5 bases, leaving 8 bases not matched to a gene. This CDR3 region has 13 residues. The germline CDR1 and CDR2 sequences are GTSNPN and SVGIG (reference sequence).

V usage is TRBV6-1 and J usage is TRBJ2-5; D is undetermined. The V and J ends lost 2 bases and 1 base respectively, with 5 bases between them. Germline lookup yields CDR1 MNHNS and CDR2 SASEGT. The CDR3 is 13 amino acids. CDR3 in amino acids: CASSEMVQETQYF. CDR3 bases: TGTGCCAGCAGTGAAATGGTCCAAGAGACCCAGTACTTC.

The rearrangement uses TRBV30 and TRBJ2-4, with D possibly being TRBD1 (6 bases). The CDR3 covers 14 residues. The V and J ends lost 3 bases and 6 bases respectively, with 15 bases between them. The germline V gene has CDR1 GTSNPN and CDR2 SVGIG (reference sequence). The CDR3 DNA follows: TGTGCCTGGAGGATACAGGGAATCGGAAACATTCAGTACTTC. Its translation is CAWRIQGIGNIQYF.

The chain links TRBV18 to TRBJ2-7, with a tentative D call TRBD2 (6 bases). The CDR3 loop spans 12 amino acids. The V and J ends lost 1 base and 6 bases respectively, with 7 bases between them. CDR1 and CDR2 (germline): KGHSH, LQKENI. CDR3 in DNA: TGTGCCAGCTCACCACTGGGGGGCGAGCAGTACTTC. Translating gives CASSPLGGEQYF.

The DNA of the CDR3 is TGTGCCAGCAGCCAAGGTCTTAGCTCCTATGGCTACACCTTC. Translated: CASSQGLSSYGYTF. The V and J genes are TRBV3-1 and TRBJ1-2; no firm D call. This CDR3 contains 14 residues. Germline V gene data show CDR1 as LGHDT and CDR2 as YNNKEL (reference sequence). The ends were cut back, 1 base at V and 4 bases at J, with 10 bases in the middle.

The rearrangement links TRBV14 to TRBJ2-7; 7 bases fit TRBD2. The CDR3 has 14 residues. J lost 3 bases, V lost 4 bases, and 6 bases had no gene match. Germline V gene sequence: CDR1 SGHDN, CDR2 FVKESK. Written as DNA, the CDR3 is TGTGCCAGCAGCCGCGGTCAGCGGGACTACGAGCAGTACTTC. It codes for CASSRGQRDYEQYF.

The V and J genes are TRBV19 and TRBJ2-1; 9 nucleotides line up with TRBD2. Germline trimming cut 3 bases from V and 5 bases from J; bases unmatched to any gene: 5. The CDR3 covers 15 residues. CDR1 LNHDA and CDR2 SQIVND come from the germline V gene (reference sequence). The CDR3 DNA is TGTGCCAGTAGTATCGGAGCTAGCGGGGACAATGAGCAGTTCTTC. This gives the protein CASSIGASGDNEQFF. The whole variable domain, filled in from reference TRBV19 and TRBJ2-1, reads DGGITQSPKYLFRKEGQNVTLSCEQNLNHDAMYWYRQDPGQGLRLIYYSQIVNDFQKGDIAEGYSVSREKKESFPLTVTSAQKNPTAFYLCASSIGASGDNEQFFGPGTRLTVL.

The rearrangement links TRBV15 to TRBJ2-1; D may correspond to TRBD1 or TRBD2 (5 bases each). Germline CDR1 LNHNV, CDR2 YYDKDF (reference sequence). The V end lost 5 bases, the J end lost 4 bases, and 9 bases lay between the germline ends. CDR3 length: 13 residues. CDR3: CATSQGRYNEQFF. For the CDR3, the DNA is TGTGCCACCAGCCAGGGACGGTACAATGAGCAGTTCTTC.

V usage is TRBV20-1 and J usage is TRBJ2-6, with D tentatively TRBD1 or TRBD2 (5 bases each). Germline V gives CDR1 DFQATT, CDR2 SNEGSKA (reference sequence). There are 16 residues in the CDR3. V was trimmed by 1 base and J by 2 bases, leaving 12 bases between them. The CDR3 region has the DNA TGCAGTGCTAGAGTTGTTTCGGGGCCTGGGGCCAACGTCCTGACTTTC. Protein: CSARVVSGPGANVLTF.

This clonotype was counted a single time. Here the CDR3 reads CASSQDPRGSSYNEQFF. Written as DNA, the CDR3 is TGCGCCAGCAGCCAAGATCCACGGGGGAGCTCCTACAATGAGCAGTTCTTC. V usage is TRBV4-3 and J usage is TRBJ2-1; possibly TRBD2 for D (6 bases). This CDR3 spans 17 amino acids. The V gene lost 0 bases and the J gene lost 0 bases, with 12 bases spanning the gap. The V gene's germline CDR1 is LGHNA and CDR2 YSLEER.

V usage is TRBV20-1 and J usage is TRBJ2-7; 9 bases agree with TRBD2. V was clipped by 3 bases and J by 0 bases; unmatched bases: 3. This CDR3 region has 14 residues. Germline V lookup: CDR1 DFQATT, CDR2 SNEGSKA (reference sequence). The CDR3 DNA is TGCAGTGCTAGGGCGGGGGGGAACTCCTACGAGCAGTACTTC. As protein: CSARAGGNSYEQYF.

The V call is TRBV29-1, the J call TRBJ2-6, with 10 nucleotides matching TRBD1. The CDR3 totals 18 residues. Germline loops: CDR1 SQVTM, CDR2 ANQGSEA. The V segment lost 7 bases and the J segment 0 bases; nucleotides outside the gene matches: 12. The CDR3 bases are TGCAGCGCTACTTCCGGGACAGGGGCCCTCTCTGGGGCCAACGTCCTGACTTTC. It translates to CSATSGTGALSGANVLTF.

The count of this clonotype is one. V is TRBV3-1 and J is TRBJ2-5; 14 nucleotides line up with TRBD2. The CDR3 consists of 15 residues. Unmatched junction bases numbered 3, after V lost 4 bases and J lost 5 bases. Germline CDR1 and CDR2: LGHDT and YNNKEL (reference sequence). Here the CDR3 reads CASSPGTSGGETQYF. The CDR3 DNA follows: TGTGCCAGCAGCCCCGGGACTAGCGGGGGTGAGACCCAGTACTTC.

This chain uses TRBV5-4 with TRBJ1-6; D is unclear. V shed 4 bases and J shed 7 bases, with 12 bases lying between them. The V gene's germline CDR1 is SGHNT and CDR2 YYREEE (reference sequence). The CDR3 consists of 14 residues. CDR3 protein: CASSPRQKNSPLHF. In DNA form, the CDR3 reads TGTGCCAGCAGCCCTCGGCAGAAAAATTCACCCCTCCACTTT.

CDR3 region: CASRDRENSPLHF. The CDR3 bases are TGTGCCAGCCGGGACAGGGAAAATTCACCCCTCCACTTT. The chain links TRBV2 to TRBJ1-6; TRBD1 aligns across 9 bases. Germline CDR1 SNHLY, CDR2 FYNNEI. V dropped 8 bases and J dropped 7; count of bases not matched to a gene: 3. The CDR3 covers 13 residues.

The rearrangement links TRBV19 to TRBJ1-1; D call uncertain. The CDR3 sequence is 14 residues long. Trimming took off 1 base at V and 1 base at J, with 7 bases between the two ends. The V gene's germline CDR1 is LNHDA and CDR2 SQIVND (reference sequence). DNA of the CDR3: TGTGCCAGTAGTATAGGGGGAGAGAACACTGAAGCTTTCTTT. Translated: CASSIGGENTEAFF.

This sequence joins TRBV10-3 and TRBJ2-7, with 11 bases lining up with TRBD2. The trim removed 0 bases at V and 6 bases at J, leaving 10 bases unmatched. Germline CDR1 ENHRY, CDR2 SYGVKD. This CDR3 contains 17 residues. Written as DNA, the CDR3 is TGTGCCATCAGTGAGTCCGGAGTAGCGGGGGGGCTTGTCGAGCAGTACTTC. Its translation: CAISESGVAGGLVEQYF.

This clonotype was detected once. The CDR3 reads CASTLSRDYGYTF. As DNA, the CDR3 is TGTGCCAGCACCCTTAGCAGGGACTATGGCTACACCTTC. The chain recombines TRBV2 with TRBJ1-2; D is perhaps TRBD1 (5 bases). The CDR3 length is 13 residues. Germline V gene lookup returns CDR1 SNHLY and CDR2 FYNNEI. V was shortened by 7 bases and J by 3 bases, with 12 bases between the two germline ends.

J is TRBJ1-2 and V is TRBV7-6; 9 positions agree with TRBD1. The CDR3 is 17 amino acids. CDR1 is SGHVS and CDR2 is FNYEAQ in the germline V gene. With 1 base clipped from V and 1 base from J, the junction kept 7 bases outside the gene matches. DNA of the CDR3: TGTGCCAGCAGCTTAGAGGTGGGACAGGGCGGTAACTATGGCTACACCTTC. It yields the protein CASSLEVGQGGNYGYTF.

CDR3 in amino acids: CATSPPGGPKTQYF. The CDR3, as DNA: TGTGCCACCAGTCCCCCAGGGGGGCCGAAGACCCAGTACTTC. The V gene is TRBV24-1, the J gene TRBJ2-5, with D tentatively TRBD1 (7 bases). This CDR3 is 14 amino acids long. Germline V gene data show CDR1 as KGHDR and CDR2 as SFDVKD. V was pared by 6 bases and J by 6 bases, with 16 bases between.

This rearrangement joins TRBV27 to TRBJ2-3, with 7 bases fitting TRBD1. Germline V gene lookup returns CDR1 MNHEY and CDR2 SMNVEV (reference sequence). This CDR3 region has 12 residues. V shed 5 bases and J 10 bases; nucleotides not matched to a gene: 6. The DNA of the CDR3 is TGTGCCAGCAGTAATCCGGGACAGTCGCAGTATTTT. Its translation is CASSNPGQSQYF.